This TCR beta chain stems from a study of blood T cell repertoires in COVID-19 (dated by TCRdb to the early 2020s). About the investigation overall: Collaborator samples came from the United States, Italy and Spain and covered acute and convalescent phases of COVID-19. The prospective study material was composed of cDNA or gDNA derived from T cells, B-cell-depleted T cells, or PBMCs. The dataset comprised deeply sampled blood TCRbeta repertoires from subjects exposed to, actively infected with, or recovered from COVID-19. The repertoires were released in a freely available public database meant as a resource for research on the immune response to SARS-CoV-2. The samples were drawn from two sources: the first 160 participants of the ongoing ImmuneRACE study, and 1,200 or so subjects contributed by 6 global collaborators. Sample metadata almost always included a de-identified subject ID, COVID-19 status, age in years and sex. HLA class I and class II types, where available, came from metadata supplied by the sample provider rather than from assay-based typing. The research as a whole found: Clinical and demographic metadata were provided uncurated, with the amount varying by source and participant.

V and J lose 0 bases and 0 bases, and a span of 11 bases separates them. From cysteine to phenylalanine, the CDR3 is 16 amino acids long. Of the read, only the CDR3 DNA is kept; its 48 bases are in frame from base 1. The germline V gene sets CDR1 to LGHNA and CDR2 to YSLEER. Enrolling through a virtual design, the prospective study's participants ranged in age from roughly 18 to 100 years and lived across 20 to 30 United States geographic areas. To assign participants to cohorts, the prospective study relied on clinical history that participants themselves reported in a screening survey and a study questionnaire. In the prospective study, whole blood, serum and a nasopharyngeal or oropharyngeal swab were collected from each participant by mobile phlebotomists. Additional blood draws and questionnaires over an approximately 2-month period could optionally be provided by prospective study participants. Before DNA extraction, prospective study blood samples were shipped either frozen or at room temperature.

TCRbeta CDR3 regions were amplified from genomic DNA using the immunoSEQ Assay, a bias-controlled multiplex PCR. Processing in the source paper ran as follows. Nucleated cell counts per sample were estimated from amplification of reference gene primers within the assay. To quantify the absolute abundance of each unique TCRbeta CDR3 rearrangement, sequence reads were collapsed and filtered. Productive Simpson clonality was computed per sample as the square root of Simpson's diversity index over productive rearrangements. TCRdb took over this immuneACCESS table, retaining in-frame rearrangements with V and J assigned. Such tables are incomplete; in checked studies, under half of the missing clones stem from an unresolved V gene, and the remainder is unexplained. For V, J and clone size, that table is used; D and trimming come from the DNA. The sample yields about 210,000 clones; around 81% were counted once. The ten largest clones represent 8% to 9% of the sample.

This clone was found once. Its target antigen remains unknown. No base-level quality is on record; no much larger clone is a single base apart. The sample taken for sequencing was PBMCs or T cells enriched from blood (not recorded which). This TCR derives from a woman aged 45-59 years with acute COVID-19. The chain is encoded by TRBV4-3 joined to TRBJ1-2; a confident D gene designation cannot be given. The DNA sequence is TGCGCCAGCAGCCAAGATATGGGCCCGTCTAACTATGGCTACACCTTC. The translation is CASSQDMGPSNYGYTF.